This T cell receptor (beta chain) was documented in a study of shared clonotypes between healthy human individuals. The overall study: The study drew on a couple of women and a few men aged 18 to 49 as donors.

General study points: Exclusively blood specimens were collected; tissue repertoires likely differ. Relative to memory subsets, naive subsets generally showed larger estimated richness.

Sequencing used immunoSEQ multiplex PCR; TCRdb keeps in-frame clones, though not all of them. This sample has about 2,200,000 clones, with approximately 94% found just once. CD45RO-negative CD8 cells positively selected for CCR7 made up the naive population, which excluded terminally differentiated effector memory CD45RA+ cells. The length of the CDR3 is 17 residues. The V gene's germline CDR1 is SGHDT and CDR2 YYEEEE. V lost 0 bases, J lost 2 bases, and 9 bases stayed unmatched. In the case of this clone: Antigen: not known.

The receptor was derived from a man younger than 35 in good health. Some clones in this sample may be carry-over from other donors' samples. Specimen: naive CD8+ T cells from PBMCs. The chain combines TRBV5-6 with TRBJ2-7; 9 bases match TRBD1. CDR3 residues: CASSLGLGTGLPYEQYF. CDR3 nucleotide sequence: TGTGCCAGCAGCTTGGGTCTAGGGACAGGGCTTCCCTACGAGCAGTACTTC.